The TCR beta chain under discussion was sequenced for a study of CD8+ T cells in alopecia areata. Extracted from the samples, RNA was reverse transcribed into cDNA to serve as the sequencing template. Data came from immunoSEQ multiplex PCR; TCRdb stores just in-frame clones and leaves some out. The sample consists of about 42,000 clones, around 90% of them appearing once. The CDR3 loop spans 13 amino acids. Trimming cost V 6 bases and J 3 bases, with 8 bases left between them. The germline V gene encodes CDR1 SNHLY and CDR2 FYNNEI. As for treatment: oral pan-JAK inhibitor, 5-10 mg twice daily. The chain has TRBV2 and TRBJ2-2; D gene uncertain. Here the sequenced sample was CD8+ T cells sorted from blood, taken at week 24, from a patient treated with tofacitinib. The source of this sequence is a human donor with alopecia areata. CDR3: CASRLIDTGELFF. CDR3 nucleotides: TGTGCCAGCAGACTGATAGACACCGGGGAGCTGTTTTTT.